This TCR beta chain was captured by sequencing in a study of low-dose radiotherapy and immunotherapy resistance in tumors. Study details: A total of 13 Gy over 26 weeks was given to Cohort 2 as 1 Gy per fraction every two weeks.

This CDR3 spans 14 amino acids. In germline, CDR1 is SEHNR, CDR2 FQNEAQ (reference sequence). The V segment lost 5 bases and the J segment 3 bases; nucleotides outside the gene matches: 3. Primers targeting TRAV and TRBV primed first-strand cDNA, covering alpha and beta chains. The TCRs were subjected to amplification over roughly 18 PCR cycles employing a constant-region primer in conjunction with a V-primer adapter. Using its own MiXCR run on the reads, TCRdb lists one record per CDR3 protein. There are about 60,000 distinct CDR3 sequences in the sample; under 30% occur only once, and approximately 5.7% lies in the top ten. Noted time point: before trial treatment.

The TCR comes from a male donor with prostate cancer. The V gene is TRBV7-9, the J gene TRBJ2-7; 11 bases are shared with TRBD2. The sample consisted of PBMCs, taken before treatment. The CDR3 region is CASSPTSGSYEQYF. The CDR3 DNA sequence: TGTGCCAGCAGCCCCACTAGCGGGAGCTACGAGCAGTACTTC. The whole variable domain, remainder taken from reference TRBV7-9 and TRBJ2-7, is DTGVSQNPRHKITKRGQNVTFRCDPISEHNRLYWYRQTLGQGPEFLTYFQNEAQLEKSRLLSDRFSAERPKGSFSTLEIQRTEQGDSAMYLCASSPTSGSYEQYFGPGTRLTVT.